Below, 28 T cell receptor beta chains from the same sample are listed, as sequenced in a study of blood T cells in healthy people across ages. Through a sample-barcoded 5' primer and a J-beta primer mix, a second PCR was run for roughly 7 to 11 cycles. TCRdb called the 5' RACE reads again in MiXCR, with one record for every CDR3 protein. The repertoire holds roughly 800,000 distinct CDR3 sequences, nearly 60% seen once, with around 22% in the top ten. Sequenced sample: blood. The receptor source for this set is a man aged 25 to 40 in good health.

This clonotype came up once. This chain uses TRBV7-8 with TRBJ2-1; the D is unclear. V was trimmed by 1 base and J by 7 bases, leaving 11 bases between them. CDR1 and CDR2 (germline): SGHVS, FQNEAQ. The CDR3 sequence is 14 residues long. The CDR3 DNA sequence: TGTGCCAGCAGCTTAGGAGCTTACTCAAATGAGCAGTTCTTC. The encoded protein is CASSLGAYSNEQFF.

This clonotype was seen at least ten times. CDR3 protein: CSVAEETQYF. CDR3 nucleotides: TGCAGCGTTGCCGAGGAGACCCAGTACTTC. The V and J genes are TRBV29-1 and TRBJ2-5; no clear D. The CDR3 length is 10 residues. Trimming took off 4 bases at V and 5 bases at J, with 5 bases between the two ends. CDR1 SQVTM and CDR2 ANQGSEA come from the germline V gene.

As to this clonotype: A much larger clone sits a single nucleotide away, making a read error possible. Here the CDR3 reads CSAHSGANALTF. Written as DNA, the CDR3 is TGCAGCGCCCACTCTGGGGCCAACGCCCTGACTTTC. J is TRBJ2-6 and V is TRBV29-1; D might be TRBD1 (5 bases). The CDR3 runs to 12 residues. Germline CDR1 is SQVTM and CDR2 is ANQGSEA.

The genes are TRBV28 and TRBJ2-5, with a possible D match to TRBD1 (5 bases). This CDR3 spans 13 amino acids. V dropped 6 bases and J dropped 11 bases, with 19 bases sitting between them. Germline values: CDR1 MDHEN, CDR2 SYDVKM. The CDR3 sequence is CASSQKGRAEQYF. The CDR3 nucleotides are TGTGCCAGCAGCCAAAAGGGCAGGGCTGAGCAGTACTTC.

V and J are TRBV6-6 and TRBJ2-7; 7 nucleotides line up with TRBD1. V shed 8 bases, J shed 3 bases, and the junction held 13 bases outside the gene matches. Per germline, CDR1 MNHNY and CDR2 SVGAGI (reference sequence). The CDR3 loop spans 15 amino acids. The CDR3 sequence is CASVPTLGQNYEQYF. CDR3 coding DNA: TGTGCCAGCGTTCCCACCCTGGGACAGAACTACGAGCAGTACTTC.

This clonotype was found a few times. The chain is built from TRBV7-6 and TRBJ2-7, with a weak D call TRBD1 (6 bases). This CDR3 comprises 15 residues. Deletions cut 5 bases from V and 5 bases from J, with 19 bases between. Per the germline V gene, CDR1 is SGHVS and CDR2 is FNYEAQ. The CDR3 DNA is TGTGCCAGCAGCAACCCGAGAGGCCCAGGGGACGAGCAGTACTTC. It encodes CASSNPRGPGDEQYF.

The chain combines TRBV29-1 with TRBJ2-5; possible D gene TRBD1, 6 bases. The better agreement between TRBJ2-7 and the DNA end casts doubt on the J call. Germline V gives CDR1 SQVTM, CDR2 ANQGSEA. The CDR3 is 12 residues long. The CDR3: CSVSIDRTEQYF. DNA for the CDR3: TGCAGCGTCTCAATAGACAGGACCGAGCAGTACTTC.

V usage is TRBV5-1 and J usage is TRBJ2-5; 9 bases fit TRBD1. The V segment lost 0 bases and the J segment 4 bases; nucleotides outside the gene matches: 4. The germline CDR1 and CDR2 sequences are SGHRS and YFSETQ. The CDR3 covers 15 residues. The CDR3 DNA reads as TGCGCCAGCAGCTTGGGACAGGGGGTCGGAGAGACCCAGTACTTC. It encodes CASSLGQGVGETQYF.

Points on this clonotype: Here the CDR3 omits its conserved ending phenylalanine or tryptophan, so a read error is the likely source. The gene calls are TRBV10-3 and TRBJ2-3; D might be TRBD2 (7 bases). The CDR3 covers 14 residues. The V and J ends lost 8 bases and 0 bases respectively, with 12 bases between them. CDR1 ENHRY and CDR2 SYGVKD come from the germline V gene. For the CDR3, the DNA is TGTGCCATCCGGGGGGCCTTTAGCACAGATACGCAGTATGTT. It yields the protein CAIRGAFSTDTQYV.

The chain is built from TRBV5-1 and TRBJ1-5; 8 nucleotides match TRBD1. CDR3 length: 15 residues. In germline, CDR1 is SGHRS, CDR2 YFSETQ. After removal of 5 bases from V and 3 bases from J, the junction contained 7 bases not matched to a gene. Here the CDR3 reads CASREGQANNQPQHF. CDR3 in DNA: TGCGCCAGCAGAGAGGGACAGGCTAACAATCAGCCCCAGCATTTT.

The rearrangement joins TRBV18 to TRBJ2-7; D uncertain. CDR1 is KGHSH and CDR2 is LQKENI in the germline V gene. Trimming stripped 2 bases from V and 1 base from J, with 6 bases between. There are 13 residues in the CDR3. The CDR3 is CASSPKGSYEQYF. The CDR3 DNA sequence: TGTGCCAGCTCACCAAAGGGATCCTACGAGCAGTACTTC.

The chain links TRBV6-5 to TRBJ1-2, with D perhaps TRBD1 (6 bases). The ends were cut back, 6 bases at V and 4 bases at J, with 12 bases in the middle. This CDR3 region has 13 residues. From germline, CDR1 is MNHEY and CDR2 SVGAGI. Written as DNA, the CDR3 is TGTGCCAGCAGAAGTACAGGGTCCTATGGCTACACCTTC. The encoded protein is CASRSTGSYGYTF.

Written as DNA, the CDR3 is TGTGCTAGTGGTTTGTCCCGGGACCGCCAGTTCTTC. This gives the protein CASGLSRDRQFF. The chain links TRBV12-5 to TRBJ2-1, with D perhaps TRBD1 or TRBD2 (5 bases each). The germline V and J ends were trimmed by 2 bases and 13 bases, with 12 bases remaining between them. The germline gives CDR1 LGHNT, CDR2 FRNRAP. CDR3 size: 12 residues.

The genes are TRBV11-3 and TRBJ1-1; D gene ambiguous. This CDR3 has 13 amino acids. Germline V gene sequence: CDR1 SGHNT, CDR2 YENEEA. The ends were cut back, 6 bases at V and 1 base at J, with 9 bases in the middle. The CDR3 nucleotides read TGTGCCAGCAGTGAGTTCTCGAACACTGAAGCTTTCTTT. Protein product: CASSEFSNTEAFF.

This clonotype was observed a handful of times. The V call is TRBV4-1, the J call TRBJ2-1; D assignment may be TRBD1 or TRBD2 (5 bases each). Germline V gene lookup returns CDR1 MGHRA and CDR2 YSYEKL. The length of the CDR3 is 18 residues. V lost 3 bases and J lost 0, with 18 bases in between. The CDR3 here is CASSHSPPGSSSYNEQFF. The CDR3, as DNA: TGCGCCAGCAGCCATTCCCCACCAGGGAGTAGCTCCTACAATGAGCAGTTCTTC.

This clonotype has a handful of counts. This chain joins TRBV20-1 and TRBJ2-7; D is possibly TRBD1 (5 bases). CDR3 length: 13 amino acids. CDR1 is DFQATT, CDR2 SNEGSKA, per germline (reference sequence). Deletions cut 3 bases from V and 0 bases from J, with 9 bases between. CDR3 protein: CSASKGFSYEQYF. CDR3 coding DNA: TGCAGTGCTAGTAAGGGGTTCTCCTACGAGCAGTACTTC.

This chain links TRBV5-1 with TRBJ2-5; maybe TRBD1 (5 bases). CDR1 SGHRS and CDR2 YFSETQ come from the germline V gene. The CDR3 length is 15 residues. Trimming removed 0 bases from V and 1 base from J, with 10 bases in between. CDR3 DNA: TGCGCCAGCAGCTTGGCCATAGACAGCCAAGAGACCCAGTACTTC. It yields the protein CASSLAIDSQETQYF.

The chain uses TRBV3-1 and TRBJ2-3; 9 nucleotides align to TRBD2. The trim removed 4 bases at V and 6 bases at J, leaving 8 bases unmatched. This CDR3 has 15 residues. The germline V gene encodes CDR1 LGHDT and CDR2 YNNKEL (reference sequence). CDR3 sequence reads: CASSPILAGPDTQYF. Here the CDR3 DNA reads TGTGCCAGCAGCCCTATCCTAGCGGGACCGGATACGCAGTATTTT.

The chain recombines TRBV7-2 with TRBJ2-2, with D hard to call. Between the trimmed V and J ends, which lost 5 bases and 0 bases, there was a span of 22 bases. Germline values: CDR1 SGHTA, CDR2 FQGNSA. The CDR3 runs to 19 residues. The CDR3 DNA sequence: TGTGCCAGCAGCCGAAAATCAAACCAGGTCCCCGCGAACACCGGGGAGCTGTTTTTT. This sequence encodes CASSRKSNQVPANTGELFF.

The V and J genes are TRBV29-1 and TRBJ1-1; D remains unclear. Germline-derived CDR1 and CDR2 are SQVTM and ANQGSEA. CDR3 size: 12 residues. The V and J ends lost 6 bases and 0 bases respectively, with 8 bases between them. CDR3 DNA sequence: TGCAGCGTCAGTCGTATGAACACTGAAGCTTTCTTT. Translation gives CSVSRMNTEAFF.

This rearrangement joins TRBV5-1 to TRBJ2-5, with D maybe TRBD2 (6 bases). Trimming removed 4 bases from V and 1 base from J, with 14 bases in between. Germline-derived CDR1 and CDR2 are SGHRS and YFSETQ. The CDR3 sequence is 15 residues long. CDR3 residues: CASSVTGTVQETQYF. Here the CDR3 DNA reads TGCGCCAGCAGCGTGACCGGGACTGTCCAAGAGACCCAGTACTTC. Full variable domain (remainder filled in from reference TRBV5-1 and TRBJ2-5): KAGVTQTPRYLIKTRGQQVTLSCSPISGHRSVSWYQQTPGQGLQFLFEYFSETQRNKGNFPGRFSGRQFSNSRSEMNVSTLELGDSALYLCASSVTGTVQETQYFGPGTRLLVL.

The chain employs TRBV11-3 and TRBJ2-1; D is ambiguous. The CDR3 is made up of 12 amino acids. Germline-derived CDR1 and CDR2 are SGHNT and YENEEA. Trimming removed 3 bases at V and 7 bases at J, with 7 bases between. The CDR3, as DNA: TGTGCCAGCAGCTTTCGGGCTAATGAGCAGTTCTTC. Protein sequence: CASSFRANEQFF.

The rearrangement links TRBV6-5 to TRBJ2-4; 9 positions match TRBD2. Germline CDR1 is MNHEY and CDR2 is SVGAGI. This CDR3 spans 13 amino acids. The trim removed 6 bases at V and 7 bases at J, leaving 4 bases unmatched. CDR3: CASRRTSVNIQYF. In nucleotides, the CDR3 is TGTGCCAGCAGAAGGACTAGCGTGAACATTCAGTACTTC.

This clonotype was seen only a few times. The J gene is TRBJ2-4, the V gene TRBV15, with a possible D match to TRBD2 (5 bases). The CDR3 has 15 amino acids. Germline V gene sequence: CDR1 LNHNV, CDR2 YYDKDF (reference sequence). The V gene lost 0 bases and the J gene lost 3 bases, with 9 bases spanning the gap. CDR3 region: CATSRDRGLKNIQYF. In nucleotides, the CDR3 is TGTGCCACCAGCAGAGATCGGGGTCTCAAAAACATTCAGTACTTC.

The V and J genes are TRBV4-2 and TRBJ1-2; 10 nucleotides match TRBD1. Trimming cost V 0 bases and J 3 bases; bases outside gene matches: 13. Germline assignment: CDR1 LGHNA and CDR2 YNFKEQ. This CDR3 has 19 residues. This chain's CDR3 is CASSQDSGTGAWFDYGYTF. The DNA for the CDR3 is TGTGCCAGCAGCCAAGATTCGGGGACAGGGGCATGGTTTGACTATGGCTACACCTTC.

V usage is TRBV7-9 and J usage is TRBJ2-3; D could derive from TRBD1 or TRBD2 (5 bases each). V was pared by 4 bases and J by 5 bases, with 19 bases between. This CDR3 region has 16 residues. Germline V gene sequence: CDR1 SEHNR, CDR2 FQNEAQ (reference sequence). The CDR3 nucleotides are TGTGCCAGCAGCTCGGATTGGGACCCCCGCGGAGATACGCAGTATTTT. This sequence encodes CASSSDWDPRGDTQYF.

J is TRBJ2-1 and V is TRBV11-3, with no clear D. V was pared by 5 bases and J by 3 bases, with 8 bases between. Looked up from germline, CDR1 is SGHNT and CDR2 is YENEEA. CDR3 length equals 13 residues. Here the CDR3 reads CASSENSYNEQFF. Written as DNA, the CDR3 is TGTGCCAGCAGCGAGAACAGCTACAATGAGCAGTTCTTC. The full variable domain, in which reference TRBV11-3 and TRBJ2-1 provide the parts outside the CDR3, is EAGVVQSPRYKIIEKKQPVAFWCNPISGHNTLYWYLQNLGQGPELLIRYENEEAVDDSQLPKDRFSAERLKGVDSTLKIQPAELGDSAVYLCASSENSYNEQFFGPGTRLTVL.

This clonotype was seen just once. The genes are TRBV10-3 and TRBJ1-2; tentatively, D is TRBD1 (5 bases). V was pared by 6 bases and J by 6 bases, with 20 bases between. CDR1 is ENHRY and CDR2 is SYGVKD in the germline V gene. This CDR3 spans 15 amino acids. The CDR3 DNA is TGTGCCATCAGGGTAACAGGTCAAGGTCCTGATGGCTACACCTTC. Translated: CAIRVTGQGPDGYTF.